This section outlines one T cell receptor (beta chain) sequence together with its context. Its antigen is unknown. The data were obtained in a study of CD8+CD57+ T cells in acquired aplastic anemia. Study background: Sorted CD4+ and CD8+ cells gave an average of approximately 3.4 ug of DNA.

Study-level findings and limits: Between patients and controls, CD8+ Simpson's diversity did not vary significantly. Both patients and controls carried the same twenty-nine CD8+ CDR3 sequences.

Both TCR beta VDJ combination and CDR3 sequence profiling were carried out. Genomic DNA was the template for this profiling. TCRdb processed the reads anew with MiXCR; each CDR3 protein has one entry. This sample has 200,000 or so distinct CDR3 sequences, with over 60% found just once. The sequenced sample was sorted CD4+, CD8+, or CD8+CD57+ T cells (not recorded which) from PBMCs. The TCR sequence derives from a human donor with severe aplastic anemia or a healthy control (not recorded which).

This CDR3 is CASSLVSANTEAFF. The CDR3 DNA follows: TGTGCCAGCAGCTTAGTATCCGCGAACACTGAAGCTTTCTTT. The genes are TRBV7-9 and TRBJ1-1, with unresolved D. The length of the CDR3 is 14 residues. Between the trimmed V and J ends, which lost 1 base and 1 base, there was a span of 7 bases. The germline CDR1 and CDR2 sequences are SEHNR and FQNEAQ (reference sequence).